This TCR beta chain was observed in a study of cytotoxic CD8 clonotypes in ibrutinib-treated CLL. The assay was immunoSEQ multiplex PCR, and TCRdb's table has in-frame clones only and misses some. Of 150,000 to 250,000 clones listed, 72% are singletons. As for this clone: The target antigen is unknown.

The study, taken as a whole, reports: Circulating CD8+ T-cell counts were tracked by baseline clonality, which exceeded that of age-matched healthy donors.

The J segment lost 3 bases and the V segment lost 3 bases, leaving 12 bases of the junction unmatched. Germline assignment: CDR1 SGHDT and CDR2 YYEEEE. The CDR3 is 16 amino acids. The material sequenced was PBMCs, taken after 24 months of ibrutinib treatment. V usage is TRBV5-6 and J usage is TRBJ2-7; 7 bases are shared with TRBD1. This TCR was recovered from a human donor with chronic lymphocytic leukemia. CDR3 nucleotide sequence: TGTGCCAGCAGCTACGATACAGGGGTTCTGTTCTACGAGCAGTACTTC. It is translated as CASSYDTGVLFYEQYF.